This T cell receptor beta chain was found in a study of cytomegalovirus exposure and HLA in healthy donors. CDR1 and CDR2 (germline): SGHNT, YENEEA. The CDR3 loop spans 12 amino acids. Deletions cut 4 bases from V and 0 bases from J, with 3 bases between. Primers for the PCR totalled 60 Vbeta and 13 Jbeta. Sequenced by immunoSEQ multiplex PCR; TCRdb stores in-frame clones only, minus some. Counted here are 110,000 to 150,000 clones, roughly 79% occurring once; the ten biggest clones make up just under 1%. The clonotype was recovered from a man aged 18 to 30 in good health and CMV-seronegative. The chain carries TRBV11-3 and TRBJ2-5; unclear D gene. The specimen was PBMCs. The CDR3 here is CASSSNQETQYF. The CDR3 DNA reads TGTGCCAGCAGCTCAAACCAAGAGACCCAGTACTTC. Using reference TRBV11-3 and TRBJ2-5 for the parts outside the CDR3, the full variable domain is EAGVVQSPRYKIIEKKQPVAFWCNPISGHNTLYWYLQNLGQGPELLIRYENEEAVDDSQLPKDRFSAERLKGVDSTLKIQPAELGDSAVYLCASSSNQETQYFGPGTRLLVL.